This entry lists 27 T cell receptor beta chains sequenced from one sample in a study of blood T cell repertoires in COVID-19. Clones were sequenced by immunoSEQ multiplex PCR, and TCRdb holds only the in-frame ones, with some missing. The sample holds under 250,000 clones, 75% to 85% seen once. Sequenced material: peripheral blood. All receptors come from a man over 45 with COVID-19, enrolled during active disease.

The chain is built from TRBV21-1 and TRBJ2-7; TRBD1, the D gene given by the table, was not confirmed from the DNA. TRBV21-1 is given as a pseudogene. This CDR3 contains 15 residues. For the CDR3, the DNA is TGTGCCAGCAGCAAAGTAGGACAGGAGCCCTACGAGCAGTACTTC. This encodes CASSKVGQEPYEQYF.

The rearrangement joins TRBV24-1 to TRBJ2-7, with a weak D call TRBD1 (5 bases). Trimming took off 7 bases at V and 2 bases at J, with 8 bases between the two ends. From germline, CDR1 is KGHDR and CDR2 SFDVKD. The CDR3 extends over 12 amino acids. The CDR3 nucleotides are TGTGCCACCAGCCAGGGCACCTACGAGCAGTACTTC. Translation: CATSQGTYEQYF.

CDR3 residues: CASSVGPVGQGSTGELFF. For the CDR3, the DNA is TGTGCCAGCAGCGTAGGGCCGGTGGGACAGGGGTCCACCGGGGAGCTGTTTTTT. The chain carries TRBV9 and TRBJ2-2; 10 bases match TRBD1. The CDR3 has 18 residues. Germline assignment: CDR1 SGDLS and CDR2 YYNGEE. J was trimmed by 4 bases and V by 0 bases; bases with no gene match: 9.

V is TRBV19 and J is TRBJ2-1, with 7 bases fitting TRBD1. With 6 bases clipped from V and 0 bases from J, the junction kept 5 bases outside the gene matches. CDR1 and CDR2 from the germline V gene are LNHDA and SQIVND (reference sequence). This CDR3 is 15 amino acids long. DNA of the CDR3: TGTGCCAGTAGAGACAGGGAAAGCTCCTACAATGAGCAGTTCTTC. It codes for CASRDRESSYNEQFF.

The chain carries TRBV3-1 (or the pseudogene TRBV3-2) and TRBJ2-5; 12 bases are shared with TRBD2. The V segment lost 2 bases and the J segment 5 bases; nucleotides outside the gene matches: 3. Germline CDR1 is LGHDT and CDR2 is YNNKEL (reference sequence). The CDR3 totals 15 residues. The CDR3 sequence is CASSQTLAGGETQYF. The CDR3 nucleotides read TGTGCCAGCAGCCAAACCCTAGCGGGGGGGGAGACCCAGTACTTC.

The chain carries TRBV30 and TRBJ1-2, with unresolved D. Deletions cut 3 bases from V and 2 bases from J, with 16 bases between. Germline V gene data show CDR1 as GTSNPN and CDR2 as SVGIG (reference sequence). The CDR3 totals 15 residues. This CDR3 reads CAWSPRGGLNYGYTF. In nucleotides, the CDR3 is TGTGCCTGGAGCCCCCGAGGTGGCCTAAACTATGGCTACACCTTC. Combining the CDR3 with reference TRBV30 and TRBJ1-2 gives the whole variable domain SQTIHQWPATLVQPVGSPLSLECTVEGTSNPNLYWYRQAAGRGLQLLFYSVGIGQISSEVPQNLSASRPQDRQFILSSKKLLLSDSGFYLCAWSPRGGLNYGYTFGSGTRLTVV.

This chain connects TRBV5-1 to TRBJ2-4; TRBD1 might be the D (5 bases). V lost 4 bases and J lost 15, with 17 bases in between. The V gene's germline CDR1 is SGHRS and CDR2 YFSETQ. The CDR3 contains 12 residues. The CDR3 here is CASSIGAPPLYF. CDR3 bases: TGCGCCAGCAGCATAGGGGCGCCACCTCTGTACTTC.

In this sample, this clone turned up once. The J gene is TRBJ1-6, the V gene TRBV7-3, with D unclear. V gave up 1 base and J gave up 9 bases, with 10 bases separating them. The CDR3 sequence is 14 residues long. Germline V CDR1 and CDR2: SGHTA, FQGTGA. The CDR3 bases are TGTGCCAGCAGCTTAAAACTGGGGAGTTCACCCCTCCACTTT. It specifies CASSLKLGSSPLHF.

This clone was detected a few times. This sequence joins TRBV7-2 and TRBJ2-5; tentatively, D is TRBD2 (5 bases). The V end was cut by 4 bases, the J end by 5 bases, with 11 bases between. This CDR3 region has 13 residues. Germline CDR1 and CDR2: SGHTA and FQGNSA. The chain's CDR3 is CASSSRAAETQYF. DNA for the CDR3: TGTGCCAGCAGCTCTCGAGCGGCGGAGACCCAGTACTTC.

This clone was picked up a small number of times. The chain combines TRBV19 with TRBJ1-2; 9 bases are a match to TRBD1. CDR1 LNHDA and CDR2 SQIVND come from the germline V gene (reference sequence). V gave up 9 bases and J gave up 4 bases; unmatched junction bases: 6. CDR3 size: 13 residues. CDR3 amino acids: CASTWTGAYGYTF. The CDR3 region has the DNA TGTGCCAGCACCTGGACAGGGGCCTATGGCTACACCTTC.

The CDR3 loop reads CASSFPLEGTGSTDTQYF. The CDR3 DNA reads TGCGCCAGCAGCTTCCCGTTAGAGGGGACAGGGAGCACAGATACGCAGTATTTT. The rearrangement uses TRBV5-1 and TRBJ2-3; 9 nucleotides agree with TRBD1. This CDR3 contains 18 residues. Germline CDR1 reads SGHRS; CDR2 reads YFSETQ. The trim removed 2 bases at V and 0 bases at J, leaving 10 bases unmatched.

This clone appeared once. V and J are TRBV12-3 or TRBV12-4 and TRBJ1-2; maybe TRBD1 (6 bases). The CDR3 is 13 residues long. The V end was cut by 6 bases, the J end by 4 bases, with 12 bases between. DNA for the CDR3: TGTGCCAGCAGGTCGGACAGACTCTATGGCTACACCTTC. Its translation is CASRSDRLYGYTF.

As regards this clone: Germline and junction disagree at one end, which may indicate a read error. This chain joins TRBV7-7 and TRBJ2-5; 8 nucleotides match TRBD1. Germline V gene lookup returns CDR1 SSHAT and CDR2 FNYEAQ (reference sequence). The CDR3 runs to 15 residues. CDR3 protein: CASSLNRGYQETQYF. The CDR3 DNA follows: TGTGCTAGCAGCTTAAACAGGGGGTACCAAGAGACCCAGTACTTC.

V usage is TRBV19 and J usage is TRBJ2-1; D is unclear. Per the germline V gene, CDR1 is LNHDA and CDR2 is SQIVND (reference sequence). This CDR3 spans 13 amino acids. V was cut by 4 bases and J by 4 bases, with 8 bases left in between. The DNA for the CDR3 is TGTGCCAGTAGTAAAACAGAGTACAATGAGCAGTTCTTC. Its translation is CASSKTEYNEQFF.

The chain has TRBV11-2 and TRBJ2-2; D not certain. The CDR3 runs 14 residues. CDR1 and CDR2 from the germline V gene are SGHAT and FQNNGV. Trimming removed 0 bases from V and 4 bases from J, with 6 bases in between. The CDR3 sequence: CASSLELGTGELFF. CDR3 bases: TGTGCCAGCAGCTTAGAGCTAGGCACCGGGGAGCTGTTTTTT.

The chain uses TRBV4-1 and TRBJ2-7; 11 bases are a match to TRBD2. The V gene's germline CDR1 is MGHRA and CDR2 YSYEKL. V lost 4 bases and J lost 0; bases outside the gene matches: 5. The CDR3 has 16 amino acids. In DNA form, the CDR3 reads TGCGCCAGCAGCCTAATAGCGGGGGGGACCTCCTACGAGCAGTACTTC. As protein: CASSLIAGGTSYEQYF.

Comments on this clone: The junction and the germline gene differ at one end; a read error may be behind it. This rearrangement joins TRBV20-1 to TRBJ1-1; no clear D. This CDR3 spans 14 amino acids. The germline V gene has CDR1 DFQATT and CDR2 SNEGSKA (reference sequence). The CDR3 DNA reads TGCAGTCCTAGTTCTGCGGTACCGAGGACTGAAGCTTTCTTT. Its translation: CSPSSAVPRTEAFF.

The V and J genes are TRBV2 and TRBJ1-1; perhaps TRBD1 as D (5 bases). This CDR3 is 15 amino acids long. Germline-derived CDR1 and CDR2 are SNHLY and FYNNEI. Trimming shortened V by 0 bases and J by 1 base, and 9 bases separated the two germline ends. The CDR3 protein is CASSEAGGRNTEAFF. Here the CDR3 DNA reads TGTGCCAGCAGTGAAGCGGGGGGACGGAACACTGAAGCTTTCTTT.

The rearrangement links TRBV5-5 to TRBJ1-5; D perhaps matches TRBD1 (6 bases). The CDR3 length is 14 residues. V was clipped by 3 bases and J by 3 bases, with 10 bases between them. From germline, CDR1 is SGHKS and CDR2 YYEKEE (reference sequence). The CDR3: CASSSGQLNQPQHF. The CDR3 nucleotides are TGTGCCAGCAGCTCCGGACAGCTCAATCAGCCCCAGCATTTT.

The genes are TRBV7-9 and TRBJ1-1, with D possibly TRBD1 on 5 matching bases. The CDR3 has 15 amino acids. The germline gives CDR1 SEHNR, CDR2 FQNEAQ (reference sequence). V was cut by 1 base and J by 5 bases, with 14 bases left in between. The CDR3 DNA sequence: TGTGCCAGCAGCTTAGACCAGGGCAGGTGGACTGAAGCTTTCTTT. Its protein product is CASSLDQGRWTEAFF. Full variable domain (remainder filled in from reference TRBV7-9 and TRBJ1-1): DTGVSQNPRHKITKRGQNVTFRCDPISEHNRLYWYRQTLGQGPEFLTYFQNEAQLEKSRLLSDRFSAERPKGSFSTLEIQRTEQGDSAMYLCASSLDQGRWTEAFFGQGTRLTVV.

V and J are TRBV15 and TRBJ2-7, with 7 nucleotides matching TRBD2. This CDR3 contains 15 residues. Losses at the gene ends were 1 base for V and 0 bases for J; bases not matched to a gene: 3. Germline V gene sequence: CDR1 LNHNV, CDR2 YYDKDF (reference sequence). The CDR3 nucleotides are TGTGCCACCAGCAGAGGCGGGGGAACCTCCTACGAGCAGTACTTC. It codes for CATSRGGGTSYEQYF. Drawing the rest from reference TRBV15 and TRBJ2-7, the complete variable domain is DAMVIQNPRYQVTQFGKPVTLSCSQTLNHNVMYWYQQKSSQAPKLLFHYYDKDFNNEADTPDNFQSRRPNTSFCFLDIRSPGLGDTAMYLCATSRGGGTSYEQYFGPGTRLTVT.

The CDR3 region has the DNA TGTGCCAGCAGCAACCGGGACAGTAATCAGCCCCAGCATTTT. The encoded protein is CASSNRDSNQPQHF. The V gene is TRBV21-1, the J gene TRBJ1-5; the table's TRBD1 call for D was not verified on the DNA. TRBV21-1 is deemed a pseudogene. The CDR3 spans 14 residues.

A few counts support this clone. The chain carries TRBV19 and TRBJ1-5; weak D call: TRBD1 (5 bases). Trimming removed 6 bases from V and 0 bases from J, with 12 bases in between. This CDR3 has 15 residues. Germline V gene sequence: CDR1 LNHDA, CDR2 SQIVND (reference sequence). CDR3 bases: TGTGCCAGTAGGGCCGGGACTGGTAGCAATCAGCCCCAGCATTTT. It is translated as CASRAGTGSNQPQHF.

Points on this clone: Distinct nucleotide sequences in the sample also encode this CDR3. This chain links TRBV10-3 with TRBJ1-1; maybe TRBD1 (6 bases). Germline V gene lookup returns CDR1 ENHRY and CDR2 SYGVKD. The CDR3 runs 16 residues. V lost 0 bases to trimming and J lost 0 bases, with 11 bases between them. The CDR3 loop is CAISESGQFMNTEAFF. The CDR3 DNA sequence: TGTGCCATCAGTGAGTCGGGACAATTCATGAACACTGAAGCTTTCTTT.

This sequence joins TRBV5-1 and TRBJ1-2; D ambiguous. The CDR3 is 13 residues long. Trimming took off 0 bases at V and 4 bases at J, with 7 bases between the two ends. Germline CDR1 SGHRS, CDR2 YFSETQ. The CDR3 region has the DNA TGCGCCAGCAGCTTGGTGGAGGGCTATGGCTACACCTTC. Translating it yields CASSLVEGYGYTF.

This chain links TRBV24-1 with TRBJ2-2; a possible D gene is TRBD1 (6 bases). V shed 4 bases and J shed 5 bases, with 19 bases lying between them. CDR1 KGHDR and CDR2 SFDVKD come from the germline V gene. The CDR3 is made up of 17 amino acids. In nucleotides, the CDR3 is TGTGCCACCAGTGACCACCAGTGGTTAGGGGGAACCGGGGAGCTGTTTTTT. This translates into CATSDHQWLGGTGELFF.

The chain has TRBV19 and TRBJ1-5; D is undetermined. Trimming removed 0 bases at V and 1 base at J, with 13 bases between. Germline V gene lookup returns CDR1 LNHDA and CDR2 SQIVND (reference sequence). The CDR3 loop spans 17 amino acids. CDR3 protein: CASSIDHSFESNQPQHF. The CDR3 nucleotides are TGTGCCAGTAGTATAGATCACAGCTTCGAGAGCAATCAGCCCCAGCATTTT.